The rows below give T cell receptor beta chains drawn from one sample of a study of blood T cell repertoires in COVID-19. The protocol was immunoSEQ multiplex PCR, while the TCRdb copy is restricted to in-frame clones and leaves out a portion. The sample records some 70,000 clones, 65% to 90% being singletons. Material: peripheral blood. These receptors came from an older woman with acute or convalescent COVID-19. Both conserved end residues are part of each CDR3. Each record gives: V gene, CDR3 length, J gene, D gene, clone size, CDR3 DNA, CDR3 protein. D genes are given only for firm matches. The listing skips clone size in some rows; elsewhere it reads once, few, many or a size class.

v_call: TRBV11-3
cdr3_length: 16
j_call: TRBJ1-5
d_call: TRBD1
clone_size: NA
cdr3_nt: TGTGCCAGCCCCAGGGGGCCTTCGTATAGCAATCAGCCCCAGCATTTT
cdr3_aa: CASPRGPSYSNQPQHF

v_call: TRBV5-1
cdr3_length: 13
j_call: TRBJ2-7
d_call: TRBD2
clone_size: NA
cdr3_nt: TGCGCCAGCAGCCCCGGGACTAGCAACGAGCAGTACTTC
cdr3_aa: CASSPGTSNEQYF

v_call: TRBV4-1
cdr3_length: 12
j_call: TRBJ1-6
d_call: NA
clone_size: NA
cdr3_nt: TGCGCCAGCAGCCACTTCAATTCACCCCTCCACTTT
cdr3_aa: CASSHFNSPLHF

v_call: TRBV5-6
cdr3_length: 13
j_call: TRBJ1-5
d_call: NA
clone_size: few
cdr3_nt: TGTGCCAGCAGCTTCACTGCCAATCAGCCCCAGCATTTT
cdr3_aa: CASSFTANQPQHF

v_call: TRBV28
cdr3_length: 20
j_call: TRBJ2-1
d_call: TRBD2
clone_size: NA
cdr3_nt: TGTGCCAGCAGTGCGCCGAGGGGGCGATCTAGCGGGAGGACAAGCAATGAGCAGTTCTTC
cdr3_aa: CASSAPRGRSSGRTSNEQFF

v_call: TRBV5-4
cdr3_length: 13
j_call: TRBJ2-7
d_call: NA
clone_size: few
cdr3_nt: TGTGCCAGCAGCCCCCAGGCAGGCCGCGAGCAGTACTTC
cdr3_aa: CASSPQAGREQYF

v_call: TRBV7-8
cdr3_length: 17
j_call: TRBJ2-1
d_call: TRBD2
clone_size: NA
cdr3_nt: TGTGCCAGCAGCTTGAGAGCGGGGGGACGGTTAAACAATGAGCAGTTCTTC
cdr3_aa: CASSLRAGGRLNNEQFF

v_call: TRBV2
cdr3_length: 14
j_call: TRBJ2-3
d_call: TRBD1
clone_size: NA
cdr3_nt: TGTGCCAGCAGTGCTTTCAGGGGGACAGATACGCAGTATTTT
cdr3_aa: CASSAFRGTDTQYF

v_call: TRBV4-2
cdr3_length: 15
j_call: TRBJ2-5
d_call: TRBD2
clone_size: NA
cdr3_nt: TGTGCCAGCAGCCCCAATAGCGGGAGAGGGGAGACCCAGTACTTC
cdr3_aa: CASSPNSGRGETQYF

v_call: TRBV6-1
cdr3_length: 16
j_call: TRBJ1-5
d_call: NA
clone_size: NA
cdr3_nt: TGTGCCAGCAGTGCCTCCCTGGGGCTGAGCAATCAGCCCCAGCATTTT
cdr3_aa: CASSASLGLSNQPQHF

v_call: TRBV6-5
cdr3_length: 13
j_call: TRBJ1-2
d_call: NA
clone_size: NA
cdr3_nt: TGTGCCAGCAGTTACTCCTCGGGTGGTGGTTACACCTTC
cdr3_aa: CASSYSSGGGYTF

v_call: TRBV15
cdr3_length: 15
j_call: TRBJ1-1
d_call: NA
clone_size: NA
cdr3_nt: TGTGCCACCAGCATAATTCGGACAGCGAACACTGAAGCTTTCTTT
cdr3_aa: CATSIIRTANTEAFF

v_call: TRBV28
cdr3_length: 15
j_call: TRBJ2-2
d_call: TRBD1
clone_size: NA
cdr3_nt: TGTGCCAGTAAACCGGGACAGGTTAACACCGGGGAGCTGTTTTTT
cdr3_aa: CASKPGQVNTGELFF

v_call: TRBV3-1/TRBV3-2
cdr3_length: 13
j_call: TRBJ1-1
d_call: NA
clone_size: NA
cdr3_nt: TGTGCCAGCAGCCAGACACAGTACACTGAAGCTTTCTTT
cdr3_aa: CASSQTQYTEAFF

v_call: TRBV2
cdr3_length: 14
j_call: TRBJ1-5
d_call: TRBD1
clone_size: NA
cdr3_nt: TGTGCCAGCAGTAACCAGGGGGCAGGGCAGCCCCAGCATTTT
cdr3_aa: CASSNQGAGQPQHF

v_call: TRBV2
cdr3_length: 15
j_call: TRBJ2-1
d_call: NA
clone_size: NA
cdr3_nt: TGTGCCAGCAGTGATTTAGGAGCACCATACAATGAGCAGTTCTTC
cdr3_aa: CASSDLGAPYNEQFF

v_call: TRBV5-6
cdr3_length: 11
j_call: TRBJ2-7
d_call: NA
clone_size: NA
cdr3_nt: TGTGCCAGCAGCTTGGCGACAGAGCAGTACTTC
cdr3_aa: CASSLATEQYF

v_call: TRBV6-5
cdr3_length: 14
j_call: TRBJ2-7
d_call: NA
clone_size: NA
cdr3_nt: TGTGCCAGCAGTTTCCAAGTCGGGGGATACGAGCAGTACTTC
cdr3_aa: CASSFQVGGYEQYF

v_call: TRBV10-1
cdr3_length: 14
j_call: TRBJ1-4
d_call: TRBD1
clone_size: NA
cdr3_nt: TGCGCCAGCATCAGACAGGGCTGTGCTGAAAAACTGTTTTTT
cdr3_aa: CASIRQGCAEKLFF

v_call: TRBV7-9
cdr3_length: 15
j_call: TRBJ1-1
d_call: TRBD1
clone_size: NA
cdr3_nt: TGTGCCAGCAGGAAATTAACAGGGGGGAACACTGAAGCTTTCTTT
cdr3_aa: CASRKLTGGNTEAFF

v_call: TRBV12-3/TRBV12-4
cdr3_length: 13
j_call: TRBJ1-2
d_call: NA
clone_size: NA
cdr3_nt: TGTGCCAGCAGTTTGGCAGGGGTCGACGGCTACACCTTC
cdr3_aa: CASSLAGVDGYTF

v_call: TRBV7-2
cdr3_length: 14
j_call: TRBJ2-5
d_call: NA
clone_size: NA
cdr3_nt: TGTGCCAGCAGTTCCGACCGATTGGGGAGTTCACAGTACTTC
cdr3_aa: CASSSDRLGSSQYF

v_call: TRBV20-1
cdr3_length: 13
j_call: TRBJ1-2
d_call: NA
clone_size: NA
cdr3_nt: TGCAGTGCTAGTGTACCGAACGGGGGGGGCTACACCTTC
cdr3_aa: CSASVPNGGGYTF

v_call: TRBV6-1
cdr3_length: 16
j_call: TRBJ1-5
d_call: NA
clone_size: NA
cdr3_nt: TGTGCCAGCAGTGAAGCCCGGGGGAGGGGCAATCAGCCCCAGCATTTT
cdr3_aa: CASSEARGRGNQPQHF

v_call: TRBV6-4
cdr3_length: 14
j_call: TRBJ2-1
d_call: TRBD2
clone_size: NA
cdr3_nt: TGTGCCAGCAGTGGGACTAGCGGGAGCAGTGAGCAGTTCTTC
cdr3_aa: CASSGTSGSSEQFF

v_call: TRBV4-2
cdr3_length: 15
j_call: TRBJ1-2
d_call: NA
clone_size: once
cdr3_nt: TGTGCCAGCAGCCAGGCACGGGACTCCTCTGGTGGCTACACCTTC
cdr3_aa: CASSQARDSSGGYTF

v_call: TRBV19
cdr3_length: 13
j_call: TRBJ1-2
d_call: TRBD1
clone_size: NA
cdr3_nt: TGTGCCAGTAGGGACAGGGCTGACTATGGCTACACCTTC
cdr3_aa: CASRDRADYGYTF

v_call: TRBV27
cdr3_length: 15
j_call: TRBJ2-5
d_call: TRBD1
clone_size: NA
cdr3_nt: TGTGCCAGCAGGAGGACAGGGGGCCGGGAAGAGACCCAGTACTTC
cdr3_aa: CASRRTGGREETQYF

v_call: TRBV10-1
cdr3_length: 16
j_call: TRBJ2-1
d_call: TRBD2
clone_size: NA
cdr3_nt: TGCGCCAGCAGTGAGGGACTAGCGGGAGGGGGCCATGAGCAGTTCTTC
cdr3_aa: CASSEGLAGGGHEQFF

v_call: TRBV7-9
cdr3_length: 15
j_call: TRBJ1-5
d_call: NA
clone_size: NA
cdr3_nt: TGTGCCAGCAGCTCCTCCGACAGTTCCAATCAGCCCCAGCATTTT
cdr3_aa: CASSSSDSSNQPQHF

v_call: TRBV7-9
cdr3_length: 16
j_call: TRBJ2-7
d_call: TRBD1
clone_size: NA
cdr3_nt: TGTGCCAGCAGCTTAAGAAGGGGACAGGGGGCTCACGAGCAGTACTTC
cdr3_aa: CASSLRRGQGAHEQYF

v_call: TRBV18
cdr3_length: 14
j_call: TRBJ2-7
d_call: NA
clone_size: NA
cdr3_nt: TGTGCCAGCTCACCAGGACAGTCCACCTACGAGCAGTACTTC
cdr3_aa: CASSPGQSTYEQYF

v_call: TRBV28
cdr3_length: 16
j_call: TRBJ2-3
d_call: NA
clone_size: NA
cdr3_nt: TGTGCCAGCACCCCTCCCCACCAGAGGGGCACAGATACGCAGTATTTT
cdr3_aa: CASTPPHQRGTDTQYF

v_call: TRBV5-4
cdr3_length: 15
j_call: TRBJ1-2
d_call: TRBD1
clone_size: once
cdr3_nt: TGTGCCAGCAGCTTGGGGACAGGGCTGGGCTATGGCTACACCTTC
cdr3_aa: CASSLGTGLGYGYTF

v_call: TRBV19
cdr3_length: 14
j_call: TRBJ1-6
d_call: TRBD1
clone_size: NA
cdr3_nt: TGTGCCACCAGGCGGCAACAGGGGGCCTCACCCCTCCACTTT
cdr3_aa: CATRRQQGASPLHF

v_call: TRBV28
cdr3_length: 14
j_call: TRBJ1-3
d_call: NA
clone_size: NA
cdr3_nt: TGTGCCAGCAGTTTGTTCGGCTCTGGAAACACCATATATTTT
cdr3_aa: CASSLFGSGNTIYF

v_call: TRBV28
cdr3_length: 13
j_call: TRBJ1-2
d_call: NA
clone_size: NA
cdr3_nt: TGTGCCAGCACTCTACAGCAAAACTATGGCTACACCTTC
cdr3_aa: CASTLQQNYGYTF

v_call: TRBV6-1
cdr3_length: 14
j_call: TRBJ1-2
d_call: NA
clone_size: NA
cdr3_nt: TGTGCCAGCAGTGAACAGGGGACCTCCTATGGCTACACCTTC
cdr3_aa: CASSEQGTSYGYTF

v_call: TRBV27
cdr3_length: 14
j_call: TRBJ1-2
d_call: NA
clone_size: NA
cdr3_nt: TGTGCCAGCAGTTCCCAGGGCGGGGACTATGGCTACACCTTC
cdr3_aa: CASSSQGGDYGYTF

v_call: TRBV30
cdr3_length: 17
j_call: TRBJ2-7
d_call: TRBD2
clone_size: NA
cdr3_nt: TGTGCCTGGAGGGGACTAGCGGGAGACCACCCATCCTACGAGCAGTACTTC
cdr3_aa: CAWRGLAGDHPSYEQYF

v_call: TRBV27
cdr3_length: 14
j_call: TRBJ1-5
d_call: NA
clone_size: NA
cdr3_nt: TGTGCCAGCGCGGACTTGGCGGGCAATCAGCCCCAGCATTTT
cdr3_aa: CASADLAGNQPQHF

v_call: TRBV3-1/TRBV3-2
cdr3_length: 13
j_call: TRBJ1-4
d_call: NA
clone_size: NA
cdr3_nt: TGTGCCAGCAGCCAAGGGACAGTTGAAAAACTGTTTTTT
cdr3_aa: CASSQGTVEKLFF